These 10 T cell receptor beta chains came from one sample sequenced in a study of tissue T cells after allogeneic stem cell transplantation. Repertoires were generated with immunoSEQ multiplex PCR, while TCRdb's copy carries only in-frame clones and drops some. The top ten hold 20% to 25% of the sample, which has some 5,800 clones, approximately 58% seen once. The sequenced sample was tissue from the jejunum, obtained at autopsy. The receptors stem from a male donor aged 60 or older with lung cancer.

The V call is TRBV3-1 (or the pseudogene TRBV3-2), the J call TRBJ1-1, with D possibly being TRBD1 (6 bases). The ends were cut back, 4 bases at V and 3 bases at J, with 12 bases in the middle. Germline V gene sequence: CDR1 LGHDT, CDR2 YNNKEL (reference sequence). The CDR3 runs to 14 residues. In nucleotides, the CDR3 is TGTGCCAGCAGCCCATCTGACAGGTACACTGAAGCTTTCTTT. Amino acid sequence: CASSPSDRYTEAFF.

The V and J genes are TRBV19 and TRBJ2-5; a weak D match, TRBD1 (5 bases). With 5 bases removed from V and 6 bases from J, the gap between germline ends came to 13 bases. The germline CDR1 and CDR2 sequences are LNHDA and SQIVND (reference sequence). This CDR3 spans 13 amino acids. The CDR3 DNA is TGTGCCAGTAGTGGATCCCAGGGAAAGACCCAGTACTTC. Residues: CASSGSQGKTQYF. The entire variable domain, with the rest obtained from reference TRBV19 and TRBJ2-5, is as follows: DGGITQSPKYLFRKEGQNVTLSCEQNLNHDAMYWYRQDPGQGLRLIYYSQIVNDFQKGDIAEGYSVSREKKESFPLTVTSAQKNPTAFYLCASSGSQGKTQYFGPGTRLLVL.

This clone was seen a few times. The chain couples TRBV30 to TRBJ1-1; the match to TRBD1 covers 10 bases. V gave up 3 bases and J gave up 2 bases; unmatched junction bases: 9. Germline V CDR1 and CDR2: GTSNPN, SVGIG (reference sequence). The CDR3 runs to 16 residues. Here the CDR3 reads CAWSARRTGGNTEAFF. The CDR3 DNA reads as TGTGCCTGGAGCGCAAGACGGACAGGGGGTAACACTGAAGCTTTCTTT.

This clone has more than one count but fewer than ten. The chain is built from TRBV11-2 and TRBJ1-1, with unresolved D. CDR1 is SGHAT and CDR2 is FQNNGV in the germline V gene. V gave up 0 bases and J gave up 0 bases, with 8 bases separating them. This CDR3 region has 15 residues. This CDR3 reads CASSLESSMNTEAFF. Written as DNA, the CDR3 is TGTGCCAGCAGCTTAGAATCCAGTATGAACACTGAAGCTTTCTTT.

The chain combines TRBV4-2 with TRBJ1-1, with 8 bases lining up with TRBD1. J was trimmed by 4 bases and V by 0 bases; bases with no gene match: 10. The CDR3 covers 17 residues. Germline V gene data show CDR1 as LGHNA and CDR2 as YNFKEQ. The CDR3 is CASSQEGQGGWGTEAFF. The CDR3 bases are TGTGCCAGCAGCCAAGAAGGACAGGGAGGATGGGGCACTGAAGCTTTCTTT.

This chain connects TRBV6-1 to TRBJ2-2; perhaps TRBD1 as D (6 bases). The CDR3 has 15 amino acids. V was trimmed by 2 bases and J by 5 bases, leaving 12 bases between them. Per the germline V gene, CDR1 is MNHNS and CDR2 is SASEGT. The CDR3 DNA reads as TGTGCCAGCAGTGAACAGTCAGGGGTAACCGGGGAGCTGTTTTTT. Translating gives CASSEQSGVTGELFF.

The CDR3 loop reads CASSQHGSNTEAFF. CDR3 nucleotide sequence: TGCGCCAGCAGCCAACACGGATCCAACACTGAAGCTTTCTTT. The V call is TRBV4-1, the J call TRBJ1-1; no clear D gene. V dropped 2 bases and J dropped 2 bases, with 9 bases sitting between them. CDR3 length: 14 residues. Germline CDR1 reads MGHRA; CDR2 reads YSYEKL.

The chain has TRBV28 and TRBJ1-6, with 10 nucleotides matching TRBD1. The J segment lost 8 bases and the V segment lost 3 bases, leaving 10 bases of the junction unmatched. Germline CDR1 is MDHEN and CDR2 is SYDVKM. There are 17 residues in the CDR3. CDR3 nucleotide sequence: TGTGCCAGCAGTTTCCCTCTCACCGGGACAGGGGATTCACCCCTCCACTTT. Protein sequence: CASSFPLTGTGDSPLHF.

This clone is labeled medium-sized. The chain recombines TRBV20-1 with TRBJ2-4; 7 bases fit TRBD1. Looked up from germline, CDR1 is DFQATT and CDR2 is SNEGSKA (reference sequence). V dropped 5 bases and J dropped 5; count of bases not matched to a gene: 0. CDR3 length: 11 residues. The CDR3 coding sequence is TGCAGTGCTGGGACAGAAAACATTCAGTACTTC. This encodes CSAGTENIQYF.

By sample share, this clone is medium-sized. This sequence joins TRBV6-5 and TRBJ1-1; perhaps TRBD1 as D (6 bases). V was pared by 6 bases and J by 4 bases, with 15 bases between. The CDR3 runs to 14 residues. Germline V gives CDR1 MNHEY, CDR2 SVGAGI. This chain's CDR3 is CASSPGRGGTEAFF. In DNA form, the CDR3 reads TGTGCCAGCAGCCCCGGGAGGGGGGGCACTGAAGCTTTCTTT.